Listed below are T cell receptor beta chains from one sample, sequenced in a study of cytomegalovirus exposure and HLA in healthy donors. Repertoires were generated with immunoSEQ multiplex PCR, while TCRdb's copy carries only in-frame clones and drops some. The repertoire includes some 150,000 clones, just under 80% of them detected once, and about 1.1% sits in the top ten. The material sequenced was PBMCs. These receptors originate from a male donor in good health and CMV-seronegative. CDR3s include the opening cysteine and the closing phenylalanine or tryptophan. D genes are given only for firm matches. Clone size is shown for a subset of rows, as once, few, many or a class of expanded clone.

d_gene,abundance,v_gene,j_gene,CDR3nt,CDR3aa
.,.,TRBV20-1,TRBJ2-3,TGCAGTGTAGTGCGGACAGATACGCAGTATTTT,CSVVRTDTQYF
.,.,TRBV18,TRBJ1-3,TGTGCCAGCTCATCCCCGGGGGGGCGCATCAAAAACACCATATATTTT,CASSSPGGRIKNTIYF
.,.,TRBV7-9,TRBJ2-5,TGTGCCAACAGCGAGGCTTATAGTCCAGGGAAAGAGACCCAGTACTTC,CANSEAYSPGKETQYF
.,.,TRBV13,TRBJ1-3,TGTGCCAGCAGCCGTACGGGGTTTGGCTCTGGAAACACCATATATTTT,CASSRTGFGSGNTIYF
.,.,TRBV30,TRBJ1-1,TGTGCCTGGACGGGAATGAACACTGAAGCTTTCTTT,CAWTGMNTEAFF
.,.,TRBV9,TRBJ2-2,TGTGCCAGCAGCGTAGACACAGGGTGGGGGACCGGGGAGCTGTTTTTT,CASSVDTGWGTGELFF
.,once,TRBV2,TRBJ2-5,TGTGCCAGCAGTGGGGCCGGCCGACCAACCCAGTACTTC,CASSGAGRPTQYF
TRBD1,.,TRBV5-4,TRBJ2-2,TGTGCCAGCAGCAGGGACAGGGGCAACGCCGGGGAGCTGTTTTTT,CASSRDRGNAGELFF
TRBD1,.,TRBV6-5,TRBJ1-3,TGTGCCACCAAGACCGGACAGGTCTCTGGAAACACCATATATTTT,CATKTGQVSGNTIYF
.,few,TRBV29-1,TRBJ1-2,TGCAGCGTTGAGAGGCGGAAGTATGGCTACACCTTC,CSVERRKYGYTF
.,.,TRBV5-1,TRBJ2-3,TGCGCCAGCAGCTTGGCGGACTTGACAGATACGCAGTATTTT,CASSLADLTDTQYF
.,.,TRBV30,TRBJ2-7,TGTGCCTGGAGTGTTGGGACGGGAGCCTACGAGCAGTACTTC,CAWSVGTGAYEQYF
.,.,TRBV5-6,TRBJ1-5,TGTGCCAGCAGCTTCGGAGGTGGGCCCCAGCATTTT,CASSFGGGPQHF
TRBD1,.,TRBV27,TRBJ1-5,TGTGCCAGCAGTTCTGACAGGGCAGGCAATCAGCCCCAGCATTTT,CASSSDRAGNQPQHF
.,.,TRBV27,TRBJ1-2,TGTGCCAGCAGTTTATCGGGGGCAGGGGACGCTGGCTACACCTTC,CASSLSGAGDAGYTF
.,.,TRBV5-1,TRBJ2-5,TGCGCCAGCAGCTTGGACGGTTTCCAAGAGACCCAGTACTTC,CASSLDGFQETQYF
TRBD2,.,TRBV29-1,TRBJ2-3,TGCAGCCCCTTACTAGCGGGGGGTCCAGATACGCAGTATTTT,CSPLLAGGPDTQYF
.,.,TRBV10-3,TRBJ2-5,TGTGCCATCAGTGAGGGGGACTGGGCCCAAGAGACCCAGTACTTC,CAISEGDWAQETQYF
TRBD1,.,TRBV7-3,TRBJ2-5,TGTGCCAGCAGCCGAGGACAGGGAGAGACCCAGTACTTC,CASSRGQGETQYF
.,.,TRBV27,TRBJ1-6,TGTGCCAGCAGCTGGGGGGGGGCTAATTCACCCCTCCACTTT,CASSWGGANSPLHF
TRBD1,.,TRBV6-6,TRBJ2-7,TGTGCCAGCAGTCCCGACGGACAGGCACGGGAGCAGTACTTC,CASSPDGQAREQYF
.,few,TRBV5-5,TRBJ1-5,TGTGCCAGCAGCTTCGTGGGAGTAGGCAATCAGCCCCAGCATTTT,CASSFVGVGNQPQHF
.,.,TRBV6-6,TRBJ1-2,TGTGCCAGCAGTTACTCCCCGACCCTAGAGGGCTACACCTTC,CASSYSPTLEGYTF
.,.,TRBV7-2,TRBJ1-6,TGTGCCAGCAGCTTAGGGCAGCCTAGCTCCTATAATTCACCCCTCCACTTT,CASSLGQPSSYNSPLHF
.,.,TRBV11-2,TRBJ2-3,TGTGCCAGCAGCTTAGGGTCGGAGATCCTCACAGATACGCAGTATTTT,CASSLGSEILTDTQYF
TRBD1,once,TRBV5-6,TRBJ2-1,TGTGCCAGCAGCTGGGGACAGGGGGCGATTTACAATGAGCAGTTCTTC,CASSWGQGAIYNEQFF
.,once,TRBV7-7,TRBJ2-7,TGTGCTAGCAGCCCCGGACAGCCCTCCTACGAGCAGTACTTC,CASSPGQPSYEQYF
TRBD2,.,TRBV5-4,TRBJ2-5,TGTGCCAGCAGCTTGTCGGGGGGGCAGGAAGAGACCCAGTACTTC,CASSLSGGQEETQYF
.,.,TRBV10-2,TRBJ2-4,TGCGCCAGCAGTGAGCGCCCCTGGGGAGCTTTGTTAGCCAAAAACATTCAGTACTTC,CASSERPWGALLAKNIQYF
.,.,TRBV5-1,TRBJ1-5,TGCGCCAGCAGGGGGAGTAGCAATCAGCCCCAGCATTTT,CASRGSSNQPQHF
TRBD2,.,TRBV10-3,TRBJ2-5,TGTGCCATCAGTGATCTAGCGGGGGGCGGCGAGACCCAGTACTTC,CAISDLAGGGETQYF
.,few,TRBV9,TRBJ2-5,TGTGCCAGCAGCGCGGGACTCACCAGTGGGGAGACCCAGTACTTC,CASSAGLTSGETQYF
.,.,TRBV7-2,TRBJ1-3,TGTGCCAGCAGCTTAGTTGACAGAGTCACCTCTGGAAACACCATATATTTT,CASSLVDRVTSGNTIYF
.,once,TRBV5-4,TRBJ1-2,TGTGCCAGCAGCTTGGGAAGGGGCGGCCCCTATGGCTACACCTTC,CASSLGRGGPYGYTF
.,.,TRBV29-1,TRBJ1-4,TGCAGCGTTGGAGGGAGGGGTGAAAAACTGTTTTTT,CSVGGRGEKLFF
TRBD1,once,TRBV27,TRBJ1-6,TGTGCCAGCAGTTTATTTTCGGTACCAACAGGGGTAAATTCACCCCTCCACTTT,CASSLFSVPTGVNSPLHF
TRBD2,.,TRBV7-2,TRBJ2-7,TGTGCCAGCAGCTTCGGGACTAGCCCGCCCTACGAGCAGTACTTC,CASSFGTSPPYEQYF
TRBD2,.,TRBV2,TRBJ2-7,TGTGCCAGTGGACTAGCGGAAGCCTACGAGCAGTACTTC,CASGLAEAYEQYF
.,.,TRBV9,TRBJ2-1,TGTGCCAGCAGCCCCCGAGAGTCCTCGGGTGAGCAGTTCTTC,CASSPRESSGEQFF
.,once,TRBV19,TRBJ1-1,TGTGCCAGTAGAAAGACAGGTATGAACACTGAAGCTTTCTTT,CASRKTGMNTEAFF
TRBD2,.,TRBV2,TRBJ2-5,TGTGCCAGCAGCCTGGGACTAGATCGGACCCAGTACTTC,CASSLGLDRTQYF
.,.,TRBV4-3,TRBJ1-1,TGCGCCAGCAGCCAAGGGCCCGGTCGACTGAGCGAAGCTTTCTTT,CASSQGPGRLSEAFF
TRBD1,.,TRBV7-6,TRBJ1-5,TGTGCCAGCAGCTTAGCCGGGACAGGGGGTAGGAGCAATCAGCCCCAGCATTTT,CASSLAGTGGRSNQPQHF
.,.,TRBV27,TRBJ2-2,TGTGCCAGCAGCTACGGACAGAACACCGGGGAGCTGTTTTTT,CASSYGQNTGELFF
.,.,TRBV5-1,TRBJ1-2,TGCGCCAGCAGCTCGCAGGCACATGGCTACACCTTC,CASSSQAHGYTF
.,few,TRBV6-5,TRBJ2-7,TGTGCCAGCAGGGGGCAAAGGTACGAGCAGTACTTC,CASRGQRYEQYF
.,.,TRBV27,TRBJ1-6,TGTGCCAGCAGTCCTGGCGGGGGGTTTGGTTTTGGTTCACCCCTCCACTTT,CASSPGGGFGFGSPLHF
TRBD2,.,TRBV30,TRBJ2-3,TGTGCCTGGAGCTCGAGGACTAGCGGGGGCACAGATACGCAGTATTTT,CAWSSRTSGGTDTQYF
.,.,TRBV29-1,TRBJ1-1,TGCAGCGTTGAAGATCCAGGGAACACTGAAGCTTTCTTT,CSVEDPGNTEAFF
TRBD2,.,TRBV5-1,TRBJ2-5,TGCGCCAGCAGCTTGGCCGACGGGGGGTGGGAGACCCAGTACTTC,CASSLADGGWETQYF
.,.,TRBV11-2,TRBJ1-2,TGTGCCAGCAGCTTAGGACAGGCCCAAGTCTATGGCTACACCTTC,CASSLGQAQVYGYTF
TRBD1,few,TRBV4-1,TRBJ2-7,TGCGCCAGCAGCCAAGTCTCGGGACAGCTGTACGAGCAGTACTTC,CASSQVSGQLYEQYF